What follows are 31 T cell receptor beta chains derived from one specimen sequenced in a study of cytomegalovirus exposure and HLA in healthy donors. With 60 Vbeta and 13 Jbeta primers, the PCR was carried out. Assay used: immunoSEQ multiplex PCR; TCRdb lists only in-frame clones, some missing. Of 150,000 to 200,000 clones listed, roughly three quarters were seen once; the top ten hold approximately 1.4%. Sequencing used PBMCs. These receptors all come from a woman between 50 and 59 years old in good health and CMV-seronegative.

The J gene is TRBJ1-1, the V gene TRBV5-1; D is uncertain. This CDR3 has 14 amino acids. V lost 4 bases and J 1 base, leaving 11 bases between the germline ends. Germline loops: CDR1 SGHRS, CDR2 YFSETQ. CDR3 sequence: CASSPGGKNTEAFF. The DNA of the CDR3 is TGCGCCAGCAGCCCCGGCGGGAAGAACACTGAAGCTTTCTTT. The variable domain in full, completed from reference TRBV5-1 and TRBJ1-1, reads KAGVTQTPRYLIKTRGQQVTLSCSPISGHRSVSWYQQTPGQGLQFLFEYFSETQRNKGNFPGRFSGRQFSNSRSEMNVSTLELGDSALYLCASSPGGKNTEAFFGQGTRLTVV.

Here the CDR3 reads CASRQGGQRNTEAFF. DNA for the CDR3: TGTGCCAGTAGACAGGGTGGGCAGAGGAACACTGAAGCTTTCTTT. The chain recombines TRBV19 with TRBJ1-1; weak D call: TRBD1 (6 bases). Trimming took 6 bases from V and 1 from J, leaving 15 bases between them. This CDR3 spans 15 amino acids. The germline CDR1 and CDR2 sequences are LNHDA and SQIVND (reference sequence).

This sequence joins TRBV9 and TRBJ1-4; no clear D. Trimming shortened V by 0 bases and J by 6 bases, and 12 bases separated the two germline ends. Germline V gene sequence: CDR1 SGDLS, CDR2 YYNGEE. The CDR3 consists of 15 residues. In nucleotides, the CDR3 is TGTGCCAGCAGCGTAGGTCTGGGCTTTTATGAAAAACTGTTTTTT. This sequence encodes CASSVGLGFYEKLFF. Full variable domain (outside the CDR3, taken from reference TRBV9 and TRBJ1-4): DSGVTQTPKHLITATGQRVTLRCSPRSGDLSVYWYQQSLDQGLQFLIQYYNGEERAKGNILERFSAQQFPDLHSELNLSSLELGDSALYFCASSVGLGFYEKLFFGSGTQLSVL.

This sequence joins TRBV6-6 and TRBJ1-2, with 10 bases lining up with TRBD1. Germline V CDR1 and CDR2: MNHNY, SVGAGI (reference sequence). After removal of 5 bases from V and 7 bases from J, the junction contained 4 bases not matched to a gene. CDR3 length: 13 amino acids. Here the CDR3 DNA reads TGTGCCAGCAGTCCCCGGGACAGGGGTGGCTACACCTTC. This translates into CASSPRDRGGYTF.

V is TRBV7-2 and J is TRBJ2-1; 7 bases match TRBD1. CDR3 length: 15 amino acids. Looked up from germline, CDR1 is SGHTA and CDR2 is FQGNSA. Trimming cost V 2 bases and J 1 base; bases outside gene matches: 2. In nucleotides, the CDR3 is TGTGCCAGCAGCTTACGGACAGGTTCCTACAATGAGCAGTTCTTC. Its translation is CASSLRTGSYNEQFF.

The rearrangement links TRBV9 to TRBJ2-5; D may be TRBD1 (6 bases). The germline gives CDR1 SGDLS, CDR2 YYNGEE. This CDR3 comprises 14 residues. V shed 7 bases and J shed 1 base, with 14 bases lying between them. CDR3 residues: CASGYGQTQETQYF. The DNA for the CDR3 is TGTGCCAGCGGCTACGGACAGACCCAAGAGACCCAGTACTTC.

A remark on this clone: Different DNA sequences within this sample yield the same CDR3. The genes are TRBV7-2 and TRBJ2-3; tentatively, D is TRBD1 (5 bases). The V and J ends lost 2 bases and 3 bases respectively, with 6 bases between them. The germline V gene has CDR1 SGHTA and CDR2 FQGNSA. There are 13 residues in the CDR3. The CDR3, as DNA: TGTGCCAGCAGCTTACAGGGAACAGATACGCAGTATTTT. It is translated as CASSLQGTDTQYF.

This chain uses TRBV19 with TRBJ1-2; 12 nucleotides align to TRBD1. This CDR3 comprises 20 residues. The trim removed 2 bases at V and 2 bases at J, leaving 15 bases unmatched. Germline V lookup: CDR1 LNHDA, CDR2 SQIVND (reference sequence). CDR3 bases: TGTGCCAGTAGTATAAGCGGGGGGAGGGGGACAGGGGGCTTCAACTATGGCTACACCTTC. Encoded protein: CASSISGGRGTGGFNYGYTF.

V is TRBV29-1 and J is TRBJ1-4; 8 positions match TRBD1. The V and J ends lost 6 bases and 7 bases, in that order; junction bases with no gene match: 13. Per the germline V gene, CDR1 is SQVTM and CDR2 is ANQGSEA. The CDR3 spans 15 residues. The CDR3 sequence: CSVHQTQGASEKLFF. CDR3 in DNA: TGCAGCGTCCACCAGACCCAGGGGGCCAGTGAAAAACTGTTTTTT.

The rearrangement links TRBV9 to TRBJ1-2; D is uncertain. The CDR3 consists of 16 residues. Germline-derived CDR1 and CDR2 are SGDLS and YYNGEE. The V and J ends lost 4 bases and 2 bases respectively, with 18 bases between them. The CDR3 loop reads CASSFPGSGRNYGYTF. The CDR3 DNA sequence: TGTGCCAGCAGCTTCCCGGGATCTGGGCGCAACTATGGCTACACCTTC.

This clone has just a few counts. J is TRBJ1-2 and V is TRBV5-8; D is undetermined. The CDR3 is 12 residues long. Between the trimmed V and J ends, which lost 2 bases and 9 bases, there was a span of 11 bases. Germline CDR1 reads SGHTS; CDR2 reads YDEGEE. CDR3 sequence: CASSFQRWSYTF. The CDR3, as DNA: TGTGCCAGCAGCTTCCAGCGTTGGAGCTACACCTTC.

V usage is TRBV5-1 and J usage is TRBJ1-4; 10 nucleotides line up with TRBD1. CDR1 is SGHRS, CDR2 YFSETQ, per germline. V shed 4 bases and J 2 bases; nucleotides not matched to a gene: 8. This CDR3 contains 17 residues. DNA for the CDR3: TGCGCCAGCAGCATCGGGACAGGGGTTTTTACTAATGAAAAACTGTTTTTT. Protein product: CASSIGTGVFTNEKLFF.

The chain employs TRBV7-3 and TRBJ2-3, with D hard to call. This CDR3 comprises 15 residues. Germline lookup yields CDR1 SGHTA and CDR2 FQGTGA. With 2 bases removed from V and 2 bases from J, the gap between germline ends came to 11 bases. The CDR3 nucleotides read TGTGCCAGCAGCTTAGGCGGAACATACACAGATACGCAGTATTTT. This gives the protein CASSLGGTYTDTQYF.

The genes are TRBV10-2 and TRBJ1-1, with 7 bases identical to TRBD1. This CDR3 has 17 amino acids. Germline V lookup: CDR1 WSHSY, CDR2 SAAADI. V dropped 2 bases and J dropped 2; count of bases not matched to a gene: 11. The CDR3 nucleotides read TGCGCCAGCAGTGAGGATAAGGTGGACAGGTCCAACACTGAAGCTTTCTTT. Translating it yields CASSEDKVDRSNTEAFF.

The J gene is TRBJ1-4, the V gene TRBV7-2; D gene uncertain. The germline CDR1 and CDR2 sequences are SGHTA and FQGNSA. V shed 2 bases and J shed 7 bases, with 14 bases lying between them. There are 15 residues in the CDR3. CDR3 amino acids: CASSLTPGGGEKLFF. The CDR3, as DNA: TGTGCCAGCAGCTTAACCCCCGGCGGCGGTGAAAAACTGTTTTTT.

This clone was detected a few times. The chain has TRBV2 and TRBJ1-1, with D possibly TRBD1 on 5 matching bases. Germline V lookup: CDR1 SNHLY, CDR2 FYNNEI. The CDR3 covers 14 residues. Trimming left V 7 bases short and J 0 bases short, with 12 bases between. Here the CDR3 DNA reads TGTGCCAGCAAAGCTAGGACATTGAACACTGAAGCTTTCTTT. Translating gives CASKARTLNTEAFF.

The rearrangement joins TRBV11-2 to TRBJ1-6; D unclear. The CDR3 extends over 15 amino acids. Trimming shortened V by 2 bases and J by 8 bases, and 13 bases separated the two germline ends. Looked up from germline, CDR1 is SGHAT and CDR2 is FQNNGV. The CDR3 is CASSLRPRSDSPLHF. The CDR3 region has the DNA TGTGCCAGCAGCTTAAGACCCAGGTCCGATTCACCCCTCCACTTT.

This chain uses TRBV6-6 with TRBJ1-1, with TRBD1 matching 7 bases. The CDR3 length is 14 residues. V was pared by 8 bases and J by 0 bases, with 6 bases of the junction left unmatched. The germline V gene encodes CDR1 MNHNY and CDR2 SVGAGI (reference sequence). The CDR3 spells CASQSGQLNTEAFF. CDR3 sequence (DNA): TGTGCCAGCCAGTCGGGACAGCTGAACACTGAAGCTTTCTTT.

The genes are TRBV9 and TRBJ1-1, with 9 nucleotides matching TRBD1. CDR1 is SGDLS and CDR2 is YYNGEE in the germline V gene. The CDR3 sequence is 18 residues long. V shed 4 bases, J shed 1 base, and the junction held 14 bases outside the gene matches. Here the CDR3 reads CASSLRGAGQGRNTEAFF. CDR3 sequence (DNA): TGTGCCAGCAGCTTACGTGGTGCGGGACAGGGTAGGAACACTGAAGCTTTCTTT.

The rearrangement links TRBV6-6 to TRBJ1-6; tentative D call: TRBD1 (5 bases). The CDR3 runs to 15 residues. Between the trimmed V and J ends, which lost 6 bases and 5 bases, there was a span of 14 bases. Germline CDR1 MNHNY, CDR2 SVGAGI (reference sequence). The CDR3 DNA reads as TGTGCCAGCAGACACTCCTCGGGGGATAATTCACCCCTCCACTTT. Its protein is CASRHSSGDNSPLHF.

V is TRBV7-2 and J is TRBJ2-2; D is possibly TRBD1 (6 bases). The CDR3 contains 18 residues. Germline V gene sequence: CDR1 SGHTA, CDR2 FQGNSA. V gave up 2 bases and J gave up 4 bases, with 20 bases separating them. CDR3 loop: CASSLPRTSQGFTGELFF. The CDR3 bases are TGTGCCAGCAGCTTACCTCGAACTTCACAGGGCTTCACCGGGGAGCTGTTTTTT.

This chain links TRBV2 with TRBJ2-1; 7 bases agree with TRBD2. Germline assignment: CDR1 SNHLY and CDR2 FYNNEI. The CDR3 is 14 amino acids. V trimming: 11 bases; J trimming: 4 bases; junction bases outside the gene matches: 11. CDR3 in amino acids: CAAPGGGLYNEQFF. The CDR3 region has the DNA TGTGCCGCCCCTGGCGGGGGTCTTTACAATGAGCAGTTCTTC.

This clone turned up a few times. The chain joins TRBV27 to TRBJ1-4, with D unclear. V was cut by 2 bases and J by 5 bases, with 6 bases left in between. CDR1 is MNHEY, CDR2 SMNVEV, per germline (reference sequence). This CDR3 is built from 13 residues. This CDR3 is CASSLELNEKLFF. CDR3 nucleotide sequence: TGTGCCAGCAGTTTAGAGTTGAATGAAAAACTGTTTTTT. Using reference TRBV27 and TRBJ1-4 for the parts outside the CDR3, the full variable domain is EAQVTQNPRYLITVTGKKLTVTCSQNMNHEYMSWYRQDPGLGLRQIYYSMNVEVTDKGDVPEGYKVSRKEKRNFPLILESPSPNQTSLYFCASSLELNEKLFFGSGTQLSVL.

This clone is a singleton in its sample. This rearrangement joins TRBV18 to TRBJ2-7, with TRBD1 identical over 11 bases. Per the germline V gene, CDR1 is KGHSH and CDR2 is LQKENI. The CDR3 contains 14 residues. The J segment lost 12 bases and the V segment lost 1 base, leaving 8 bases of the junction unmatched. In DNA, the CDR3 is TGTGCCAGCTCACCACAGGGGACAGGGGGGGATTCGTACTTC. Its protein is CASSPQGTGGDSYF.

V is TRBV7-6 and J is TRBJ2-2; no reliable D call. CDR3 length: 17 residues. Trimming left V 1 base short and J 3 bases short, with 15 bases between. The V gene's germline CDR1 is SGHVS and CDR2 FNYEAQ. The CDR3 protein is CASSLGGGLHHTGELFF. The CDR3 nucleotides read TGTGCCAGCAGCTTAGGCGGTGGCCTGCATCACACCGGGGAGCTGTTTTTT.

In DNA, the CDR3 is TGTGCCAGCAGCCCAAGCGGCGGGGCCTTGAACACTGAAGCTTTCTTT. Translation gives CASSPSGGALNTEAFF. This chain links TRBV7-2 with TRBJ1-1, with a weak D call TRBD1 (5 bases). This CDR3 comprises 16 residues. Trimming cost V 5 bases and J 0 bases, with 16 bases left between them. Germline CDR1 is SGHTA and CDR2 is FQGNSA.

The rearrangement links TRBV28 to TRBJ2-7, with 9 bases fitting TRBD2. The CDR3 spans 13 residues. The trim removed 6 bases at V and 4 bases at J, leaving 4 bases unmatched. CDR1 and CDR2 from the germline V gene are MDHEN and SYDVKM. CDR3 in amino acids: CASRAGGPYEQYF. The CDR3 coding sequence is TGTGCCAGCAGGGCGGGAGGGCCGTACGAGCAGTACTTC.

The V gene is TRBV27, the J gene TRBJ1-2, with TRBD1 identical over 7 bases. CDR3 length: 15 amino acids. Germline V gene sequence: CDR1 MNHEY, CDR2 SMNVEV (reference sequence). V lost 3 bases, J lost 0 bases, and 4 bases stayed unmatched. The CDR3: CASSLQQGANYGYTF. In nucleotides, the CDR3 is TGTGCCAGCAGTTTGCAGCAGGGGGCTAACTATGGCTACACCTTC.

V gene TRBV27 combines with J gene TRBJ1-3; possible D gene TRBD1, 6 bases. V was pared by 5 bases and J by 1 base, with 15 bases between. This CDR3 is 16 amino acids long. CDR1 and CDR2 from the germline V gene are MNHEY and SMNVEV (reference sequence). For the CDR3, the DNA is TGTGCCAGCAGTCTGCAAGCGGGGGCATCTGGAAACACCATATATTTT. Translating it yields CASSLQAGASGNTIYF.

This clone was seen only a few times. The chain couples TRBV18 to TRBJ1-4, with a weak D call TRBD1 (5 bases). The CDR3 sequence is 14 residues long. Germline CDR1 and CDR2: KGHSH and LQKENI. Trimming pared 3 bases from V and 5 bases from J, leaving 10 bases between. CDR3: CASSPSGGNEKLFF. The CDR3 DNA reads as TGTGCCAGCTCACCCTCTGGGGGGAATGAAAAACTGTTTTTT.

The chain recombines TRBV9 with TRBJ2-3; 8 nucleotides agree with TRBD2. V was clipped by 2 bases and J by 0 bases; unmatched bases: 14. CDR1 is SGDLS and CDR2 is YYNGEE in the germline V gene. The CDR3 covers 19 residues. The CDR3 spells CASSVGHSGDFTSTDTQYF. The CDR3 coding sequence is TGTGCCAGCAGCGTTGGCCATAGCGGGGATTTTACTAGCACAGATACGCAGTATTTT.